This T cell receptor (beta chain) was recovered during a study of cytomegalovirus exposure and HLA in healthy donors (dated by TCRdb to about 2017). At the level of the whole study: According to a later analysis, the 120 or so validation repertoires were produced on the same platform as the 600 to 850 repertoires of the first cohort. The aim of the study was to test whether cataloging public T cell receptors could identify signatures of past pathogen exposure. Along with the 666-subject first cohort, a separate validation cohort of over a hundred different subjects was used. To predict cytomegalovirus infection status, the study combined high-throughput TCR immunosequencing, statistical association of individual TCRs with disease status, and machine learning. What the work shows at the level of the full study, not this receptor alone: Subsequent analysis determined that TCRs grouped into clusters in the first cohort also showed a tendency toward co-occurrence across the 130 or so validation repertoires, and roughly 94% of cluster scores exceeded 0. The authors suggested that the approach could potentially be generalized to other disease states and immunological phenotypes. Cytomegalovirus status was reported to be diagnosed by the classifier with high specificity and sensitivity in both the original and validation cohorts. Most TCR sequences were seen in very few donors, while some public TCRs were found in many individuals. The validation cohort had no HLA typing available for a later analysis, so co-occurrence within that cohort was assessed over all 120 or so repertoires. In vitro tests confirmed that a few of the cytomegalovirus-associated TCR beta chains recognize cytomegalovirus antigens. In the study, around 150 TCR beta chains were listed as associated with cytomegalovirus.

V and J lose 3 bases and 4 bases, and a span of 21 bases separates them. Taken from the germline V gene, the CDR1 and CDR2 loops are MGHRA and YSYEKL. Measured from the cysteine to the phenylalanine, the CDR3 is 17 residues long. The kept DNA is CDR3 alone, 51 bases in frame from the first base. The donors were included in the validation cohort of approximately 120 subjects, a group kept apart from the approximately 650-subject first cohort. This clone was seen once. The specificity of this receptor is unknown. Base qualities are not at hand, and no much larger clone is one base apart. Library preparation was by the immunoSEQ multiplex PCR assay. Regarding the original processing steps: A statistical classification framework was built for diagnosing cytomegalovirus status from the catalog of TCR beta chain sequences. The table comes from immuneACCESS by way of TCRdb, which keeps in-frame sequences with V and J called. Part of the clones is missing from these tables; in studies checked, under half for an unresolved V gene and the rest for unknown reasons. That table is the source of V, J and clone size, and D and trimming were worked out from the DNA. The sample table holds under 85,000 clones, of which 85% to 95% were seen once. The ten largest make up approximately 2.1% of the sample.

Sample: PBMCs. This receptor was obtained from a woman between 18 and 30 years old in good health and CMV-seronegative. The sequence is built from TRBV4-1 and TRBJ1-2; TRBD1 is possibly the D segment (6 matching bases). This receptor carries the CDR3 CASSQTPMPQGLYGYTF. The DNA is TGCGCCAGCAGCCAGACACCCATGCCCCAGGGGCTCTATGGCTACACCTTC.